This T cell receptor (beta chain) was identified in a study of control samples from healthy donors and cancer patients. Profiled with immunoSEQ multiplex PCR; TCRdb holds only in-frame clones, not every one. The table lists about 120,000 clones, 92% of them singletons, with 2.1% in the top ten. The CDR3 is 15 residues long. CDR1 LGHDT and CDR2 YNNKEL come from the germline V gene (reference sequence). Losses at the gene ends were 1 base for V and 1 base for J; bases not matched to a gene: 1. The sequence came from a woman aged 50 to 65 in good health. Sequencing was performed on blood. The V and J genes are TRBV3-1 (or the pseudogene TRBV3-2) and TRBJ2-7; 10 nucleotides align to TRBD2. In DNA, the CDR3 is TGTGCCAGCAGCCAAGTAGCGGGGGGTTCCTACGAGCAGTACTTC. Translated: CASSQVAGGSYEQYF.